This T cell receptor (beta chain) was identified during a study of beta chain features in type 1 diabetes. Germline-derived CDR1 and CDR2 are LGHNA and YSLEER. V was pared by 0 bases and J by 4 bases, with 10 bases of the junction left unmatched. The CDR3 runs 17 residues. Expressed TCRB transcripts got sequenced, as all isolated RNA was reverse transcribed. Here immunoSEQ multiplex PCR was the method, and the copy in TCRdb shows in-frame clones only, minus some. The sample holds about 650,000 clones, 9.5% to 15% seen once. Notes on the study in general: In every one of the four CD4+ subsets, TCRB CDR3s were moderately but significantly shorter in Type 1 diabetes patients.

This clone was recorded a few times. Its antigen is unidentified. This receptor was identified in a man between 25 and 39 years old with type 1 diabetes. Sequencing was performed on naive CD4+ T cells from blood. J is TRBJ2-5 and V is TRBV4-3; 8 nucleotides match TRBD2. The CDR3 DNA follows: TGCGCCAGCAGCCAAGAGGCCCTCGGACTAGCAGGAGAGACCCAGTACTTC. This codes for CASSQEALGLAGETQYF.